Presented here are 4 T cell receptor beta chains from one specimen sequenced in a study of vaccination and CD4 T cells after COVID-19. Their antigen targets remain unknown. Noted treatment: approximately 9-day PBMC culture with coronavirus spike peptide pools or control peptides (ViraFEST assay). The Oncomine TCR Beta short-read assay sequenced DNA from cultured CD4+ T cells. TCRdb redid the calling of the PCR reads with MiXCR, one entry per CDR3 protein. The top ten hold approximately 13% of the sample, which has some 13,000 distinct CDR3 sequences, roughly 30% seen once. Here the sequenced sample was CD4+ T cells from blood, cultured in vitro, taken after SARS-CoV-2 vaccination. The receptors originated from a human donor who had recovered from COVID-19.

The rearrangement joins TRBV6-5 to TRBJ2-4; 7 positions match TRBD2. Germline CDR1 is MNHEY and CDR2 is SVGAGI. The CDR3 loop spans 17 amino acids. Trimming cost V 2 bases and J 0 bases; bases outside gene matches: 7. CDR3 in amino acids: CASSYGEGFSAKNIQYF. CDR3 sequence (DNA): TGTGCCAGCAGTTACGGGGAGGGATTTTCAGCCAAAAACATTCAGTACTTC.

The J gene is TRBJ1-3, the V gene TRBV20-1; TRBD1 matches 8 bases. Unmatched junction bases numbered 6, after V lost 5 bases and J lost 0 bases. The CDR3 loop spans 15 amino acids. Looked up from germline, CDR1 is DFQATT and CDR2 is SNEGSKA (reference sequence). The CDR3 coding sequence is TGCAGTGCTCTCGTCAGGGGGCTCTCTGGAAACACCATATATTTT. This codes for CSALVRGLSGNTIYF.

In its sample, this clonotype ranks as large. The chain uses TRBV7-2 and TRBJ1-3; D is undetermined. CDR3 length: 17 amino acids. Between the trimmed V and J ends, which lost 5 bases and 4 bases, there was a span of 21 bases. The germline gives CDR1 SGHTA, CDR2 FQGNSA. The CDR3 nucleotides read TGTGCCAGCAGCCGTCCCGGGCTCGGGGTTCTCGGAAACACCATATATTTT. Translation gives CASSRPGLGVLGNTIYF.

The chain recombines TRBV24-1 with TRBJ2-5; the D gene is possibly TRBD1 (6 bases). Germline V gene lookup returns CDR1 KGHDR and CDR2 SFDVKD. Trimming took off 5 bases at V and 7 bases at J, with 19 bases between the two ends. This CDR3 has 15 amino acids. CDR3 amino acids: CATSAQGSGRGTQYF. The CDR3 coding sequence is TGTGCCACCAGTGCCCAGGGGTCCGGGCGAGGGACCCAGTACTTC.